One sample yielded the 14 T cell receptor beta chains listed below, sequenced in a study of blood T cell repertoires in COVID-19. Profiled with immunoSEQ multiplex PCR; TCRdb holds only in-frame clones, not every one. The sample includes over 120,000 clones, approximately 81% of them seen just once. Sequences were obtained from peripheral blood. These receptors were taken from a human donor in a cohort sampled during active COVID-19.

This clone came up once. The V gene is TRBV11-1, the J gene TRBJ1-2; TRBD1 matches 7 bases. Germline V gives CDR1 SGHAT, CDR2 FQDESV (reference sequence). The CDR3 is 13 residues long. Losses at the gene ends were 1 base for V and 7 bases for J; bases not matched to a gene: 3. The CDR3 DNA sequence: TGTGCCAGCAGCTTAGACAGGGGAGCTGGCTACACCTTC. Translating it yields CASSLDRGAGYTF.

This chain's CDR3 is CASSETGHRNYGYTF. CDR3 bases: TGTGCCAGCAGTGAAACTGGACACAGAAACTATGGCTACACCTTC. The rearrangement joins TRBV2 to TRBJ1-2, with a weak D call TRBD1 (5 bases). CDR3 size: 15 residues. The V end was cut by 2 bases, the J end by 2 bases, with 12 bases between. Germline assignment: CDR1 SNHLY and CDR2 FYNNEI.

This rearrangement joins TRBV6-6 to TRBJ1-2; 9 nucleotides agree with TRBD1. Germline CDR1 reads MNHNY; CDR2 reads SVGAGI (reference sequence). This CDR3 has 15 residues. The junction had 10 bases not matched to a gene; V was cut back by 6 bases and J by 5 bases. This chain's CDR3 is CASSSTGGTNYGYTF. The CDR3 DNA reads TGTGCCAGCAGCTCCACAGGGGGCACAAATTATGGCTACACCTTC.

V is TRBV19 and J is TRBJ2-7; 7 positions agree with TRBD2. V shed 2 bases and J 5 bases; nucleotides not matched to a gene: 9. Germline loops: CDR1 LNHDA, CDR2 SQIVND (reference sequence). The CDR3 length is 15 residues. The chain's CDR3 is CASSILAGARNEQYF. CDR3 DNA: TGTGCCAGTAGTATATTGGCGGGAGCTAGGAACGAGCAGTACTTC.

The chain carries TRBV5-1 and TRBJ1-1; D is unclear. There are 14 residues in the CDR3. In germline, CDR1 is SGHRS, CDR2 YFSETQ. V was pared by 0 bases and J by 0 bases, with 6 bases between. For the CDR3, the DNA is TGCGCCAGCAGCTTGGCGGTGGTGAACACTGAAGCTTTCTTT. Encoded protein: CASSLAVVNTEAFF.

The DNA for the CDR3 is TGTGCCAGCAGCTCCGACAAGAACACTGAAGCTTTCTTT. It codes for CASSSDKNTEAFF. The chain joins TRBV6-6 to TRBJ1-1; D is ambiguous. CDR1 and CDR2 from the germline V gene are MNHNY and SVGAGI (reference sequence). The CDR3 is 13 residues long. V lost 6 bases to trimming and J lost 1 base, with 9 bases between them.

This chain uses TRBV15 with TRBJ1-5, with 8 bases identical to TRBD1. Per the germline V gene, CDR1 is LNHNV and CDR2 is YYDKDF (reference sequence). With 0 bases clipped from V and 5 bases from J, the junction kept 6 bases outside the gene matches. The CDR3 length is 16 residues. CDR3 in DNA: TGTGCCACCAGCAGAGACATTTTACAGGGGGATCAGCCCCAGCATTTT. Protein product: CATSRDILQGDQPQHF.

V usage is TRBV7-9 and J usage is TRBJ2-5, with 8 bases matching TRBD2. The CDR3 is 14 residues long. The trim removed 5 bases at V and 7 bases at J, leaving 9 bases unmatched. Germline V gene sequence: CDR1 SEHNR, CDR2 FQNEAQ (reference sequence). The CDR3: CASSPGGGHGTQYF. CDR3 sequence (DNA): TGTGCCAGCAGCCCAGGCGGGGGGCACGGGACCCAGTACTTC.

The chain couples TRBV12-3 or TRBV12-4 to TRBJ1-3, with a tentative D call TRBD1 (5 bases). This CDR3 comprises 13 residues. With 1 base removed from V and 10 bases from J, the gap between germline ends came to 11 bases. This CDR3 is CASSLGQPKTIYF. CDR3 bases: TGTGCCAGCAGTTTAGGACAGCCAAAAACCATATATTTT.

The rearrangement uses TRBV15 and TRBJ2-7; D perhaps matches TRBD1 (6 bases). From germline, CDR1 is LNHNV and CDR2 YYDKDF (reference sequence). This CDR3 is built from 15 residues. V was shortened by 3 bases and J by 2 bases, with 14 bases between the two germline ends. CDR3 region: CATSRHRAPTYEQYF. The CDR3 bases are TGTGCCACCAGCAGGCACAGGGCCCCAACCTACGAGCAGTACTTC.

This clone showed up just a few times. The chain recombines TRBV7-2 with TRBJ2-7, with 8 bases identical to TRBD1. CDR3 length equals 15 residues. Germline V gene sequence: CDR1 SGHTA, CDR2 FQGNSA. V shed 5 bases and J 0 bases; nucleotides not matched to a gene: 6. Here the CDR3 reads CASSPQGQVSYEQYF. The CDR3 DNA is TGTGCCAGCAGCCCGCAGGGACAGGTCTCCTACGAGCAGTACTTC.

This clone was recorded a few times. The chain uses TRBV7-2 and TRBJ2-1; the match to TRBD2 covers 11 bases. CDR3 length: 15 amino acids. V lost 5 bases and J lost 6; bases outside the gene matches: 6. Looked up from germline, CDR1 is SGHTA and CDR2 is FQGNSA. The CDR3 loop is CASSRRLAGFNEQFF. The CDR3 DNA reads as TGTGCCAGCAGCCGCCGACTAGCGGGATTCAATGAGCAGTTCTTC.

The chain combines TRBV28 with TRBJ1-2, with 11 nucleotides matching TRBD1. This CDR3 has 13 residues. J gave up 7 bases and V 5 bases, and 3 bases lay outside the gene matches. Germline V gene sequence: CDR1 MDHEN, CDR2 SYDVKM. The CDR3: CASSRTGGSGYTF. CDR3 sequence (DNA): TGTGCCAGCAGTCGGACAGGGGGCAGTGGCTACACCTTC.

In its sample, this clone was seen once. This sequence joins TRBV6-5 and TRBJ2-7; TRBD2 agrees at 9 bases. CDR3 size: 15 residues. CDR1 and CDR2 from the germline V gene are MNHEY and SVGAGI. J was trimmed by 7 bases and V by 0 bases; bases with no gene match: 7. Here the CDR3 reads CASSYSAGGPDEQYF. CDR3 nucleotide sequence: TGTGCCAGCAGTTACTCGGCGGGAGGGCCGGATGAGCAGTACTTC.